The next 13 T cell receptor beta chains were all read from a single sample in a study of long-term antiretroviral therapy in people with HIV. The authors ran the immunoSEQ assay, v3.0, at survey level. Method: immunoSEQ multiplex PCR; TCRdb's copy keeps in-frame clones and lacks some. The sample has some 21,000 clones; roughly four fifths are singletons. The source material was unsorted PBMCs, sampled around 1.7 years before starting antiretroviral therapy. The receptors were sampled from a woman aged 40 to 50 with HIV.

V usage is TRBV5-6 and J usage is TRBJ2-3, with D perhaps matching TRBD1 or TRBD2 (5 bases each). CDR1 is SGHDT and CDR2 is YYEEEE in the germline V gene. CDR3 length: 14 amino acids. Trimming took off 0 bases at V and 5 bases at J, with 10 bases between the two ends. The CDR3 loop is CASSLGGAVDTQYF. CDR3 DNA sequence: TGTGCCAGCAGCTTGGGAGGGGCCGTAGATACGCAGTATTTT.

V gene TRBV4-3 combines with J gene TRBJ2-4; 11 bases map to TRBD2. The germline V gene has CDR1 LGHNA and CDR2 YSLEER. CDR3 size: 18 residues. The V gene end was trimmed by 0 bases and the J gene end by 6 bases; junction bases not matched to a gene: 10. CDR3 nucleotide sequence: TGCGCCAGCAGCCAAGATATACTAGCGGGGGCCCGAGGAAACATTCAGTACTTC. Protein sequence: CASSQDILAGARGNIQYF.

The J gene is TRBJ1-2, the V gene TRBV6-1, with D hard to call. Germline-derived CDR1 and CDR2 are MNHNS and SASEGT. V lost 0 bases and J 5 bases, leaving 13 bases between the germline ends. This CDR3 spans 15 amino acids. The CDR3: CASSEAPGLVYGYTF. CDR3 coding DNA: TGTGCCAGCAGTGAAGCCCCAGGCCTCGTTTATGGCTACACCTTC.

As regards this clone: The sample has other DNA sequences that encode this CDR3 too. The genes are TRBV5-5 and TRBJ1-3, with D maybe TRBD1 (6 bases). The V gene lost 4 bases and the J gene lost 0 bases, with 11 bases spanning the gap. This CDR3 has 15 residues. Per the germline V gene, CDR1 is SGHKS and CDR2 is YYEKEE (reference sequence). The CDR3 nucleotides are TGTGCCAGCAGCCCTTCAGGGGCCTCTGGAAACACCATATATTTT. It encodes CASSPSGASGNTIYF.

The chain is built from TRBV7-2 and TRBJ2-7; 11 bases fit TRBD2. Germline CDR1 reads SGHTA; CDR2 reads FQGNSA. J gave up 3 bases and V 5 bases, and 3 bases lay outside the gene matches. The CDR3 loop spans 14 amino acids. CDR3 sequence: CASSILAGGYEQYF. The CDR3 DNA reads TGTGCCAGCAGCATCCTAGCGGGGGGCTACGAGCAGTACTTC. Based on the CDR3 plus reference TRBV7-2 and TRBJ2-7, the full variable domain is GAGVSQSPSNKVTEKGKDVELRCDPISGHTALYWYRQSLGQGLEFLIYFQGNSAPDKSGLPSDRFSAERTGGSVSTLTIQRTQQEDSAVYLCASSILAGGYEQYFGPGTRLTVT.

The chain has TRBV6-1 and TRBJ1-1, with D tentatively TRBD1 (5 bases). The CDR3 is made up of 16 amino acids. The V end lost 1 base, the J end lost 1 base, and 13 bases lay between the germline ends. Germline CDR1 and CDR2: MNHNS and SASEGT. Here the CDR3 reads CASSEGYSDRNTEAFF. CDR3 in DNA: TGTGCCAGCAGTGAAGGTTACTCAGACAGGAACACTGAAGCTTTCTTT.

The V and J genes are TRBV4-2 and TRBJ1-2; D remains ambiguous. V was cut by 1 base and J by 2 bases, with 14 bases left in between. The CDR3 is made up of 16 amino acids. Germline-derived CDR1 and CDR2 are LGHNA and YNFKEQ. The CDR3 bases are TGTGCCAGCAGCCAAGGGCAGGATCCAATCAACTATGGCTACACCTTC. Amino acids: CASSQGQDPINYGYTF.

The CDR3 DNA reads as TGTGCCAGCAGTTACCAATCCCGGTCGCCCCAGCATTTT. This translates into CASSYQSRSPQHF. This chain uses TRBV6-6 with TRBJ1-5, with D uncertain. The CDR3 has 13 amino acids. The germline V gene has CDR1 MNHNY and CDR2 SVGAGI (reference sequence). Trimming cost V 2 bases and J 9 bases, with 11 bases left between them.

CDR3 DNA: TGTGCCAGCAGTCCCCTAGGCGGCAGCACTAACTATGGCTACACCTTC. Protein sequence: CASSPLGGSTNYGYTF. The V call is TRBV2, the J call TRBJ1-2; D not resolved. V gave up 5 bases and J gave up 0 bases, with 16 bases separating them. From germline, CDR1 is SNHLY and CDR2 FYNNEI. This CDR3 is 16 amino acids long.

A single count supports this clone. This rearrangement joins TRBV5-5 to TRBJ2-2; perhaps TRBD2 as D (6 bases). V lost 4 bases and J 1 base, leaving 11 bases between the germline ends. The CDR3 is 15 residues long. Germline V gene sequence: CDR1 SGHKS, CDR2 YYEKEE (reference sequence). CDR3 region: CASSRDSLNTGELFF. CDR3 nucleotide sequence: TGTGCCAGCAGCCGGGACTCCTTGAACACCGGGGAGCTGTTTTTT.

J is TRBJ2-7 and V is TRBV6-1; TRBD2 matches at 7 bases. V was clipped by 8 bases and J by 10 bases; unmatched bases: 5. The CDR3 is 10 amino acids. Germline CDR1 is MNHNS and CDR2 is SASEGT. As DNA, the CDR3 is TGTGCCAGCCTTTCGGGACTACAGTACTTC. This gives the protein CASLSGLQYF.

The V call is TRBV6-1, the J call TRBJ2-1, with TRBD2 matching 10 bases. The germline CDR1 and CDR2 sequences are MNHNS and SASEGT. The CDR3 loop spans 14 amino acids. Germline trimming cut 1 base from V and 13 bases from J; bases unmatched to any gene: 7. The CDR3, as DNA: TGTGCCAGCAGTGAAGTGGGAACTAGCGGGGTTCAGTTCTTC. Residues: CASSEVGTSGVQFF.

This sequence joins TRBV5-1 and TRBJ2-7; TRBD2 is a possible D gene (5 bases). Between the trimmed V and J ends, which lost 2 bases and 0 bases, there was a span of 9 bases. The V gene's germline CDR1 is SGHRS and CDR2 YFSETQ. The CDR3 loop spans 14 amino acids. This chain's CDR3 is CASSFTGNSYEQYF. CDR3 sequence (DNA): TGCGCCAGCAGCTTCACCGGGAACTCCTACGAGCAGTACTTC.